The sequence of this T cell receptor (beta chain) was determined in a study of cytomegalovirus exposure and HLA in healthy donors. Background on the study: The Caucasian-associated ancestry cluster held roughly 78% of 350 to 450 genotyped donors. The study's findings and limits: HLA alleles showed associations with some 17,000 TCR beta sequences in a later analysis, at a 0.05 false discovery rate. Among the sequence variants, a highly shared cluster was likely an artifact of sequencing.

CDR3 length: 13 residues. With V trimmed by 5 bases and J by 1 base, 4 bases remained unmatched. Germline CDR1 GTSNPN, CDR2 SVGIG (reference sequence). Comments on this clone: Its antigen is unidentified.

Primers for the PCR totalled 60 Vbeta and 13 Jbeta. Libraries were prepared by immunoSEQ multiplex PCR; TCRdb keeps only in-frame clonotypes and omits some of them. The repertoire has around 67,000 clones, approximately 74% of them found once; the top ten carry about 20%. Sequenced material: PBMCs. This chain connects TRBV30 to TRBJ1-1; 7 positions agree with TRBD1. This TCR was sampled from a woman aged 25-40 years in good health and CMV-seropositive. CDR3 region: CAWETGSNTEAFF. DNA of the CDR3: TGTGCCTGGGAGACAGGGTCGAACACTGAAGCTTTCTTT.